The 22 T cell receptor beta chains given below trace back to one sample, sequenced in a study of type 1 regulatory T cells. No antigen has been identified for these receptors. TCRdb ran MiXCR on the reads and lists one entry per CDR3 protein. This sample has 60,000 to 70,000 distinct CDR3 sequences, with about 48% found just once. The sample comprised cultured non-Tr1 T cells, either the whole culture or a sorted T cell fraction (not recorded which). The receptors originated from a human donor in good health.

This clonotype came up a few times. The gene calls are TRBV2 and TRBJ1-5; no definite D call. V was pared by 8 bases and J by 0 bases, with 14 bases between. Germline V gene data show CDR1 as SNHLY and CDR2 as FYNNEI. The CDR3 covers 15 residues. CDR3 loop: CASEAQGRSNQPQHF. The CDR3 region has the DNA TGTGCCAGCGAGGCCCAAGGACGTAGCAATCAGCCCCAGCATTTT.

The gene calls are TRBV15 and TRBJ1-5; TRBD1 aligns across 7 bases. The CDR3 is 15 amino acids. After removal of 3 bases from V and 6 bases from J, the junction contained 8 bases not matched to a gene. The germline V gene has CDR1 LNHNV and CDR2 YYDKDF (reference sequence). CDR3 amino acids: CATSRGRQGGQPQHF. The CDR3 DNA sequence: TGTGCCACCAGCAGGGGGCGACAGGGCGGTCAGCCCCAGCATTTT.

This clonotype was observed a few times. The J gene is TRBJ2-5, the V gene TRBV4-2, with D perhaps being TRBD1 or TRBD2 (6 bases each). CDR1 and CDR2 from the germline V gene are LGHNA and YNFKEQ. The ends were cut back, 4 bases at V and 2 bases at J, with 20 bases in the middle. The CDR3 totals 17 residues. This CDR3 is CASSLTLSGAGQETQYF. CDR3 coding DNA: TGTGCCAGCAGCCTAACTTTGTCGGGGGCAGGTCAAGAGACCCAGTACTTC.

The rearrangement uses TRBV3-1 and TRBJ2-3, with no clear D. This CDR3 region has 13 residues. Germline V gene data show CDR1 as LGHDT and CDR2 as YNNKEL (reference sequence). The V gene lost 4 bases and the J gene lost 2 bases, with 7 bases spanning the gap. CDR3 nucleotides: TGTGCCAGCAGCCGAAGGGACACAGATACGCAGTATTTT. It codes for CASSRRDTDTQYF.

This clonotype showed up just once. A single base separates this from a much larger clone, so it may be a read error. This rearrangement joins TRBV2 to TRBJ1-5; D uncertain. Germline V gene lookup returns CDR1 SNHLY and CDR2 FYNNEI. The CDR3 has 14 residues. Trimming left V 4 bases short and J 4 bases short, with 11 bases between. CDR3 bases: TGTGCCAGCAGTGGCCCCCGGCGGAATCAGCCCCAGCATTTT. Translation gives CASSGPRRNQPQHF.

The chain links TRBV20-1 to TRBJ2-1; D possibly corresponds to TRBD2 (5 bases). V lost 2 bases to trimming and J lost 7 bases, with 21 bases between them. The length of the CDR3 is 16 residues. Germline CDR1 and CDR2: DFQATT and SNEGSKA (reference sequence). CDR3 sequence: CSARSLTRESTNEQFF. DNA for the CDR3: TGCAGTGCTAGATCCCTGACCCGGGAATCCACAAATGAGCAGTTCTTC.

The CDR3 here is CATSRSGRQGAREQYF. In nucleotides, the CDR3 is TGTGCCACCAGCAGAAGTGGGAGACAGGGGGCCCGAGAGCAGTACTTC. This chain uses TRBV15 with TRBJ2-7; 10 bases agree with TRBD1. Germline V gene lookup returns CDR1 LNHNV and CDR2 YYDKDF (reference sequence). The CDR3 length is 16 residues. Trimming took 2 bases from V and 7 from J; bases not matched to a gene: 11.

As concerns this clonotype: This may arise from a read error, as a much more abundant clone is one base away. This rearrangement joins TRBV4-3 to TRBJ2-5; D remains unclear. Germline lookup yields CDR1 LGHNA and CDR2 YSLEER. CDR3 size: 14 residues. CDR3 amino acids: CASSQEISQEIQYF. The CDR3 coding sequence is TGCGCCAGCAGCCAAGAAATCTCGCAAGAGATCCAGTACTTC.

There are a few counts of this clonotype. CDR3 sequence reads: CSARDTTQQKGEQYF. CDR3 in DNA: TGCAGTGCTAGAGATACGACTCAGCAAAAGGGCGAGCAGTACTTC. The V and J genes are TRBV20-1 and TRBJ2-7, with unresolved D. V was shortened by 0 bases and J by 6 bases, with 18 bases between the two germline ends. Looked up from germline, CDR1 is DFQATT and CDR2 is SNEGSKA (reference sequence). This CDR3 region has 15 residues.

This chain connects TRBV7-8 to TRBJ2-7; D assignment may be TRBD1 or TRBD2 (5 bases each). V was cut by 3 bases and J by 3 bases, with 9 bases left in between. CDR3 length equals 13 residues. Germline CDR1 is SGHVS and CDR2 is FQNEAQ. CDR3 in amino acids: CASSLGRDYEQYF. CDR3 DNA sequence: TGTGCCAGCAGCTTGGGACGGGACTACGAGCAGTACTTC.

This chain connects TRBV6-5 to TRBJ1-2, with D possibly TRBD1 on 5 matching bases. The germline V and J ends were trimmed by 8 bases and 8 bases, with 12 bases remaining between them. The CDR3 is 11 amino acids. Germline loops: CDR1 MNHEY, CDR2 SVGAGI. CDR3 sequence reads: CASSPGAGYTF. The CDR3 DNA is TGTGCCAGCTCGCCCGGGGCCGGCTACACCTTC.

This chain connects TRBV7-9 to TRBJ1-5; D is uncertain. The CDR3 contains 15 residues. The ends were cut back, 3 bases at V and 0 bases at J, with 9 bases in the middle. CDR1 and CDR2 from the germline V gene are SEHNR and FQNEAQ (reference sequence). The chain's CDR3 is CASSFGTDSNQPQHF. The CDR3 bases are TGTGCCAGCAGCTTCGGAACGGATAGCAATCAGCCCCAGCATTTT. Combining the CDR3 with reference TRBV7-9 and TRBJ1-5 gives the whole variable domain DTGVSQNPRHKITKRGQNVTFRCDPISEHNRLYWYRQTLGQGPEFLTYFQNEAQLEKSRLLSDRFSAERPKGSFSTLEIQRTEQGDSAMYLCASSFGTDSNQPQHFGDGTRLSIL.

The genes are TRBV7-2 and TRBJ2-2; 10 bases are a match to TRBD2. The J segment lost 7 bases and the V segment lost 5 bases, leaving 7 bases of the junction unmatched. The CDR3 sequence is 15 residues long. CDR1 is SGHTA and CDR2 is FQGNSA in the germline V gene. CDR3 protein: CASSQRGGRFGELFF. The DNA of the CDR3 is TGTGCCAGCAGCCAGCGGGGGGGCCGGTTCGGGGAGCTGTTTTTT.

This clonotype was observed a handful of times. The chain recombines TRBV2 with TRBJ2-2; D unresolved. CDR1 and CDR2 from the germline V gene are SNHLY and FYNNEI. Trimming removed 7 bases at V and 5 bases at J, with 14 bases between. The CDR3 loop spans 14 amino acids. The DNA for the CDR3 is TGTGCCAGCACCACCCGGGTAGGGACCGGGGAGCTGTTTTTT. Protein: CASTTRVGTGELFF.

The rearrangement uses TRBV4-1 and TRBJ1-1; a possible D gene is TRBD1 (5 bases). Germline V lookup: CDR1 MGHRA, CDR2 YSYEKL. The V and J ends lost 8 bases and 3 bases respectively, with 16 bases between them. The CDR3 spans 14 residues. Written as DNA, the CDR3 is TGCGCCAGCCGGGGACCTCTAAAGGACACTGAAGCTTTCTTT. Residues: CASRGPLKDTEAFF.

This clonotype was seen more than once but under ten times. This rearrangement joins TRBV12-3 or TRBV12-4 to TRBJ2-3, with 7 bases lining up with TRBD2. Losses at the gene ends were 3 bases for V and 0 bases for J; bases not matched to a gene: 6. The length of the CDR3 is 16 residues. CDR3 sequence (DNA): TGTGCCAGCAGTTTCTTATCCGGGGGGAGCACAGATACGCAGTATTTT. Encoded protein: CASSFLSGGSTDTQYF.

Notes on this clonotype: Its ends do not fully match the called genes, so a read error is possible. This chain links TRBV7-7 with TRBJ2-5; TRBD1 matches at 9 bases. Per germline, CDR1 SSHAT and CDR2 FNYEAQ (reference sequence). This CDR3 region has 15 residues. The CDR3 is CASSPIQGAGETQYF. Here the CDR3 DNA reads TGTGCTAGCAGCCCAATACAGGGGGCTGGGGAGACCCAGTACTTC.

This rearrangement joins TRBV3-1 to TRBJ2-1, with D tentatively TRBD1 (6 bases). The CDR3 loop spans 15 amino acids. Germline CDR1 reads LGHDT; CDR2 reads YNNKEL (reference sequence). Trimming shortened V by 0 bases and J by 6 bases, and 12 bases separated the two germline ends. CDR3 bases: TGTGCCAGCAGCCAAGATGCTCAGGGGCGCAATGAGCAGTTCTTC. Protein: CASSQDAQGRNEQFF.

J is TRBJ2-7 and V is TRBV5-1, with 8 bases matching TRBD2. The germline gives CDR1 SGHRS, CDR2 YFSETQ. The CDR3 sequence is 16 residues long. V lost 2 bases and J lost 5; bases outside the gene matches: 12. CDR3 in amino acids: CASSFDPPGGLNEQYF. CDR3 DNA sequence: TGCGCCAGCAGCTTTGATCCCCCGGGGGGGCTCAACGAGCAGTACTTC. The full variable domain, with the rest looked up from reference TRBV5-1 and TRBJ2-7, is KAGVTQTPRYLIKTRGQQVTLSCSPISGHRSVSWYQQTPGQGLQFLFEYFSETQRNKGNFPGRFSGRQFSNSRSEMNVSTLELGDSALYLCASSFDPPGGLNEQYFGPGTRLTVT.

CDR3 coding DNA: TGTGCTATGGGCAGGGGGCATTTTAGCACAGATACGCAGTATTTT. Its protein product is CAMGRGHFSTDTQYF. The chain uses TRBV12-3 or TRBV12-4 and TRBJ2-3; 8 bases fit TRBD1. The CDR3 extends over 15 amino acids.

In this sample, this clonotype is medium-sized. V and J are TRBV11-3 and TRBJ1-1; tentatively, D is TRBD1 (6 bases). Germline V lookup: CDR1 SGHNT, CDR2 YENEEA. The CDR3 runs 14 residues. Trimming took off 7 bases at V and 0 bases at J, with 12 bases between the two ends. The CDR3 here is CASNGGQMNTEAFF. DNA of the CDR3: TGTGCCAGCAATGGGGGCCAGATGAACACTGAAGCTTTCTTT.

This clonotype was found a few times. J is TRBJ2-3 and V is TRBV7-9; D unclear. CDR3 length equals 14 residues. The germline V gene has CDR1 SEHNR and CDR2 FQNEAQ (reference sequence). Deletions cut 3 bases from V and 4 bases from J, with 11 bases between. CDR3 bases: TGTGCCAGCAGCTTCGCTCTACCCGCAGATACGCAGTATTTT. It codes for CASSFALPADTQYF.